This T cell receptor (beta chain) was recorded in a study of blood T cell repertoires in COVID-19. Overall study: Sites across the United States, Italy and Spain contributed samples from acute and convalescent COVID-19. PBMCs, B-cell-depleted T cells, or T cells were the source of the cDNA or gDNA that made up the material.

This clone has a single count. Source study methods: Reference gene primer amplification in the assay estimated nucleated cell counts. Repertoires were generated with immunoSEQ multiplex PCR, while TCRdb's copy carries only in-frame clones and drops some. V and J calls and clone size are given by that table; D and trimming were obtained from the DNA. The profile shows 350,000 to 550,000 clones, around nine tenths of them singletons. CDR1 and CDR2 from the germline V gene are LNHDA and SQIVND (reference sequence). The CDR3 is 14 amino acids. V was shortened by 2 bases and J by 7 bases, with 12 bases between the two germline ends.

The sample comprised peripheral blood. The chain links TRBV19 to TRBJ1-5, with D possibly being TRBD1 (5 bases). The clonotype originates from a woman younger than 45 with acute or convalescent COVID-19. The CDR3 DNA follows: TGTGCCAGTAGTATACAGGGTGTAACGCAGCCCCAGCATTTT. This encodes CASSIQGVTQPQHF.